This paragraph covers one T cell receptor (beta chain) sequence. The antigen is not known. This specimen belongs to a study of post-analysis software for immune sequencing data. Across the whole study: Some patients lacked subtype; others had relapsing-remitting, secondary progressive or progressive-relapsing disease.

CDR1 is MDHEN, CDR2 SYDVKM, per germline. Trimming took off 4 bases at V and 0 bases at J, with 13 bases between the two ends. The CDR3 is made up of 15 amino acids. Study results and limitations: Included in a set of roughly five TRBV segments more frequent in patients than controls were TRBV5-6, TRBV5-1 and TRBV20-1. When compared against controls, multiple sclerosis patients showed significantly lower normalized Chao1 diversity. Samples prepared in the same batch strongly co-clustered by F measure.

Every TCR beta cDNA library bore unique molecular identifiers. MiXCR, applied by TCRdb to the PCR reads, yields one record per CDR3 protein. Here the sample spans 650,000 to 850,000 distinct CDR3 sequences, 40% to 55% being singletons. The source is a girl between 10 and 17 years old with multiple sclerosis. The specimen was blood. This chain joins TRBV28 and TRBJ2-7; maybe TRBD1 (5 bases). The CDR3: CASSSRTHLSYEQYF. DNA of the CDR3: TGTGCCAGCAGTTCACGGACACACCTCTCCTACGAGCAGTACTTC.